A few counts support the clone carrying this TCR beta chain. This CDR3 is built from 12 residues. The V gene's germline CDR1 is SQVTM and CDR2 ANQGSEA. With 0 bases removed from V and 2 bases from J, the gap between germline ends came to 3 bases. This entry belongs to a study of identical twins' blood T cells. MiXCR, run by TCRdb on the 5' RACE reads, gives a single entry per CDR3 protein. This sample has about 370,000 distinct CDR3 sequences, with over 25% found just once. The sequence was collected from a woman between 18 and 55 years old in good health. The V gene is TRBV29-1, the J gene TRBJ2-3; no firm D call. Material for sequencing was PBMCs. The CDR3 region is CSVEEDTDTQYF. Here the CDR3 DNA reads TGCAGCGTTGAAGAAGACACAGATACGCAGTATTTT.